One and the same sample provided the 8 T cell receptor beta chains below, sequenced in a study of immune evolution from preneoplasia to lung adenocarcinoma. Method: immunoSEQ multiplex PCR; TCRdb's copy keeps in-frame clones and lacks some. This table has under 13,000 clones, approximately 86% appearing once. Sequencing was done on a sample of FFPE minimally invasive lung adenocarcinoma tissue. The receptor source for this set is a person in their 70s with lung adenocarcinoma.

The chain uses TRBV25-1 and TRBJ2-3; 8 nucleotides match TRBD1. There are 16 residues in the CDR3. The V segment lost 4 bases and the J segment 2 bases; nucleotides outside the gene matches: 8. The germline V gene has CDR1 MGHDK and CDR2 SYGVNS. CDR3 sequence: CASSGTKDRDTDTQYF. The CDR3 DNA reads as TGTGCCAGCAGTGGCACCAAGGACAGGGACACAGATACGCAGTATTTT.

This sequence joins TRBV30 and TRBJ1-2; possible D gene TRBD1, 5 bases. Trimming left V 4 bases short and J 1 base short, with 13 bases between. The CDR3 length is 14 residues. From germline, CDR1 is GTSNPN and CDR2 SVGIG (reference sequence). The CDR3 DNA sequence: TGTGCCTGGACTCCCGGCAGGGATAACTATGGCTACACCTTC. It is translated as CAWTPGRDNYGYTF.

The chain carries TRBV5-1 and TRBJ2-3; 7 positions match TRBD1. J was trimmed by 4 bases and V by 0 bases; bases with no gene match: 5. CDR3 length: 15 amino acids. Germline V gene sequence: CDR1 SGHRS, CDR2 YFSETQ. CDR3 DNA sequence: TGCGCCAGCAGCTTGGTAGAGGGGGCTGCAGATACGCAGTATTTT. Protein product: CASSLVEGAADTQYF.

V usage is TRBV7-3 and J usage is TRBJ2-1; 10 positions match TRBD2. This CDR3 is 18 amino acids long. The germline CDR1 and CDR2 sequences are SGHTA and FQGTGA. V was pared by 4 bases and J by 2 bases, with 11 bases of the junction left unmatched. This CDR3 is CASSSPRGAGGPYNEQFF. In DNA form, the CDR3 reads TGTGCCAGCAGCTCCCCCAGGGGAGCGGGAGGGCCCTACAATGAGCAGTTCTTC.

The V gene is TRBV7-9, the J gene TRBJ1-1; D unresolved. The ends were cut back, 0 bases at V and 5 bases at J, with 10 bases in the middle. CDR3 length: 14 residues. Germline V gives CDR1 SEHNR, CDR2 FQNEAQ (reference sequence). CDR3 protein: CASSLAPPSTEAFF. The CDR3 nucleotides are TGTGCCAGCAGCTTAGCCCCCCCGTCGACTGAAGCTTTCTTT.

J is TRBJ1-1 and V is TRBV27; D is unresolved. Germline V gene data show CDR1 as MNHEY and CDR2 as SMNVEV (reference sequence). This CDR3 has 13 residues. V shed 5 bases and J shed 3 bases, with 10 bases lying between them. CDR3 amino acids: CASSHTWDTEAFF. The CDR3 region has the DNA TGTGCCAGCAGTCACACGTGGGACACTGAAGCTTTCTTT.

J is TRBJ2-5 and V is TRBV9, with 8 positions matching TRBD2. Germline CDR1 and CDR2: SGDLS and YYNGEE. The CDR3 extends over 16 amino acids. Trimming removed 0 bases from V and 2 bases from J; junction bases left unmatched: 6. The CDR3 region is CASSVVPAGEQETQYF. CDR3 bases: TGTGCCAGCAGCGTAGTACCAGCGGGAGAACAAGAGACCCAGTACTTC.

This clone was detected a few times. The V call is TRBV11-2, the J call TRBJ2-7; 7 nucleotides line up with TRBD1. Trimming took 1 base from V and 3 from J; bases not matched to a gene: 6. CDR1 and CDR2 from the germline V gene are SGHAT and FQNNGV. The CDR3 contains 15 residues. CDR3 region: CASSLGPGQHYEQYF. The CDR3 nucleotides read TGTGCCAGCAGCTTAGGACCGGGACAGCACTACGAGCAGTACTTC.